A single sample is the source of the 18 T cell receptor beta chains below, sequenced in a study of graft-versus-host responses after intestinal transplantation. Researchers placed around 200,000 CFSE-labeled responder cells in culture with around 200,000 irradiated, violet-dye-labeled stimulator cells. The data were produced by immunoSEQ multiplex PCR, yet TCRdb's version contains in-frame clones alone and is incomplete. The table includes 20,000 to 25,000 clones, over 35% detected once. Material: alloreactive CD8+ T cells from a mixed lymphocyte reaction culture, obtained before transplantation. The subset here: CFSE-low proliferating T cells sorted from approximately 6-day pre-transplant mixed lymphocyte reaction (GvH or HvG direction). These TCRs come from a human patient who was an organ donor for intestinal transplantation.

This clone occurred a few times. The J gene is TRBJ1-3, the V gene TRBV11-1, with D unresolved. The V gene lost 5 bases and the J gene lost 4 bases, with 18 bases spanning the gap. Germline V gene lookup returns CDR1 SGHAT and CDR2 FQDESV (reference sequence). This CDR3 comprises 16 residues. CDR3 nucleotides: TGTGCCAGCAGCATTCGACACCCACCAACAGGAAACACCATATATTTT. Translating gives CASSIRHPPTGNTIYF.

The chain is built from TRBV25-1 and TRBJ1-3, with D possibly matching TRBD1 (5 bases). The germline gives CDR1 MGHDK, CDR2 SYGVNS. V was cut by 6 bases and J by 2 bases, with 11 bases left in between. This CDR3 is built from 14 residues. In DNA, the CDR3 is TGTGCCAGCAGCCCGGGACTCCCTGGAAACACCATATATTTT. It specifies CASSPGLPGNTIYF.

V and J are TRBV7-2 and TRBJ2-7; TRBD2 matches 9 bases. This CDR3 comprises 15 residues. The ends lost 1 base at V and 0 bases at J; junction bases unmatched: 1. CDR1 is SGHTA, CDR2 FQGNSA, per germline. Here the CDR3 DNA reads TGTGCCAGCAGCTTAGTAGCGGGGGACTCCTACGAGCAGTACTTC. Translating gives CASSLVAGDSYEQYF.

The rearrangement joins TRBV5-1 to TRBJ1-1, with 7 bases identical to TRBD1. The CDR3 spans 13 residues. Germline assignment: CDR1 SGHRS and CDR2 YFSETQ. Trimming cost V 3 bases and J 6 bases; bases outside gene matches: 5. The DNA of the CDR3 is TGCGCCAGCAGCTGGGACAGACATGCTGAAGCTTTCTTT. Translation: CASSWDRHAEAFF.

This clone was seen a few times. This chain uses TRBV7-2 with TRBJ2-7; 9 nucleotides align to TRBD2. V trimming: 5 bases; J trimming: 2 bases; junction bases outside the gene matches: 7. CDR3 length: 15 residues. Germline V gene sequence: CDR1 SGHTA, CDR2 FQGNSA. CDR3 loop: CASSPRGGRAYEQYF. The CDR3, as DNA: TGTGCCAGCAGCCCACGGGGCGGGAGGGCCTACGAGCAGTACTTC.

The V gene is TRBV20-1, the J gene TRBJ2-1; D not resolved. Trimming left V 7 bases short and J 10 bases short, with 8 bases between. The germline V gene encodes CDR1 DFQATT and CDR2 SNEGSKA (reference sequence). CDR3 length: 9 amino acids. The CDR3 region has the DNA TGCAGTGTCGGTATAGAGCAGTTCTTC. Its protein product is CSVGIEQFF.

V and J are TRBV6-5 and TRBJ2-5, with D tentatively TRBD1 or TRBD2 (5 bases each). This CDR3 contains 12 residues. The germline V and J ends were trimmed by 2 bases and 5 bases, with 6 bases remaining between them. Germline values: CDR1 MNHEY, CDR2 SVGAGI. In DNA, the CDR3 is TGTGCCAGCAGTTACGGGGACGAGACCCAGTACTTC. It codes for CASSYGDETQYF.

This clone has only a few counts. V is TRBV15 and J is TRBJ1-1; no clear D gene. The CDR3 totals 14 residues. With 5 bases removed from V and 5 bases from J, the gap between germline ends came to 15 bases. Germline CDR1 and CDR2: LNHNV and YYDKDF (reference sequence). The chain's CDR3 is CATSPEGDKTEAFF. CDR3 DNA: TGTGCCACCAGCCCAGAGGGCGATAAGACTGAAGCTTTCTTT.

The rearrangement uses TRBV28 and TRBJ2-2, with a possible D match to TRBD2 (5 bases). The CDR3 is 11 amino acids. Trimming shortened V by 8 bases and J by 6 bases, and 7 bases separated the two germline ends. Germline V lookup: CDR1 MDHEN, CDR2 SYDVKM. This CDR3 is CASEEAGELFF. CDR3 bases: TGTGCCAGCGAGGAGGCCGGGGAGCTGTTTTTT. Full variable domain (remainder filled in from reference TRBV28 and TRBJ2-2): DVKVTQSSRYLVKRTGEKVFLECVQDMDHENMFWYRQDPGLGLRLIYFSYDVKMKEKGDIPEGYSVSREKKERFSLILESASTNQTSMYLCASEEAGELFFGEGSRLTVL.

Only a few counts were recorded for this clone. The chain couples TRBV6-1 to TRBJ2-7; D is perhaps TRBD1 (6 bases). The germline V gene encodes CDR1 MNHNS and CDR2 SASEGT. The CDR3 has 13 amino acids. Trimming left V 4 bases short and J 2 bases short, with 9 bases between. The CDR3 nucleotides read TGTGCCAGCAGTGTAACAGGGACCTACGAGCAGTACTTC. This codes for CASSVTGTYEQYF.

There are a few counts of this clone. The gene calls are TRBV27 and TRBJ1-5; D possibly corresponds to TRBD1 (5 bases). V was shortened by 5 bases and J by 5 bases, with 13 bases between the two germline ends. Germline V gives CDR1 MNHEY, CDR2 SMNVEV (reference sequence). The CDR3 is made up of 14 amino acids. The DNA for the CDR3 is TGTGCCAGCAGTCCGATAGGAGGGGATCAGCCCCAGCATTTT. Translation: CASSPIGGDQPQHF.

CDR3 amino acids: CASSLESWVRTEAFF. CDR3 in DNA: TGTGCCAGCAGCTTAGAGTCATGGGTAAGGACTGAAGCTTTCTTT. The chain recombines TRBV7-9 with TRBJ1-1; unclear D gene. The CDR3 runs 15 residues. Trimming stripped 1 base from V and 5 bases from J, with 14 bases between. Germline V CDR1 and CDR2: SEHNR, FQNEAQ (reference sequence).

This clone was counted only a few times. The chain uses TRBV6-1 and TRBJ1-5; no clear D. The V gene lost 6 bases and the J gene lost 6 bases, with 15 bases spanning the gap. This CDR3 has 14 residues. In germline, CDR1 is MNHNS, CDR2 SASEGT. CDR3 sequence reads: CASSPPGRIQPQHF. The DNA for the CDR3 is TGTGCCAGCAGCCCCCCGGGCCGAATTCAGCCCCAGCATTTT.

This clone was found a few times. The chain links TRBV27 to TRBJ1-5; no clear D gene. CDR1 is MNHEY, CDR2 SMNVEV, per germline (reference sequence). The V gene lost 3 bases and the J gene lost 1 base, with 7 bases spanning the gap. The CDR3 has 14 residues. DNA for the CDR3: TGTGCCAGCAGTTTTTTCGCCAGCAATCAGCCCCAGCATTTT. The encoded protein is CASSFFASNQPQHF.

Only a few counts were recorded for this clone. The chain combines TRBV10-2 with TRBJ1-4; D is ambiguous. CDR1 and CDR2 (germline): WSHSY, SAAADI. This CDR3 comprises 13 residues. V was cut by 11 bases and J by 0 bases, with 10 bases left in between. In nucleotides, the CDR3 is TGCGCCTCAAAGCCCGCAACTAATGAAAAACTGTTTTTT. It specifies CASKPATNEKLFF.

The gene calls are TRBV18 and TRBJ1-2, with D tentatively TRBD1 (5 bases). Germline V gene sequence: CDR1 KGHSH, CDR2 LQKENI. This CDR3 region has 15 residues. V was pared by 6 bases and J by 1 base, with 15 bases between. The CDR3 DNA reads as TGTGCCAGCTCCCCCTCGGGGGGGGGTAACTATGGCTACACCTTC. Translated: CASSPSGGGNYGYTF.

This clone counts as medium-sized. The chain recombines TRBV7-9 with TRBJ2-1; 7 bases line up with TRBD2. The junction had 14 bases not matched to a gene; V was cut back by 4 bases and J by 2 bases. Germline V gene lookup returns CDR1 SEHNR and CDR2 FQNEAQ (reference sequence). This CDR3 has 18 amino acids. The CDR3 DNA follows: TGTGCCAGCAGCTCCCCCCCGGTTGGCGGGAGAACCTACAATGAGCAGTTCTTC. The encoded protein is CASSSPPVGGRTYNEQFF.

The chain recombines TRBV5-4 with TRBJ1-1; D is perhaps TRBD1 (6 bases). The CDR3 runs to 13 residues. Germline values: CDR1 SGHNT, CDR2 YYREEE (reference sequence). The V and J ends lost 1 base and 4 bases respectively, with 8 bases between them. CDR3 protein: CASSLRGGTEAFF. Here the CDR3 DNA reads TGTGCCAGCAGCTTGAGAGGGGGCACTGAAGCTTTCTTT.